This TCR beta chain was retrieved from a study of blood T cell repertoires in COVID-19. The germline V gene has CDR1 SGDLS and CDR2 YYNGEE. Deletions cut 3 bases from V and 1 base from J, with 12 bases between. This CDR3 has 15 amino acids. Some clones are missing from TCRdb's copy, which holds only in-frame ones; the method was immunoSEQ multiplex PCR. The sample shows approximately 200,000 clones, about 87% of them seen only once. This TCR came from a man between 65 and 85 years old with acute or convalescent COVID-19. The chain links TRBV9 to TRBJ2-3; D is unclear. The sample consisted of peripheral blood. In DNA form, the CDR3 reads TGTGCCAGCAGCGCTTCCCCCTTTGGCACAGATACGCAGTATTTT. Amino acids: CASSASPFGTDTQYF.